This T cell receptor beta chain was obtained from a study of control samples from healthy donors and cancer patients. In this sample, this clone turned up once. Using immunoSEQ multiplex PCR, the repertoire was profiled, and TCRdb retains in-frame clones only, with some absent. Of about 82,000 clones listed, around 94% are singletons. The CDR3 has 15 amino acids. Germline V gene data show CDR1 as ENHRY and CDR2 as SYGVKD. V lost 10 bases, J lost 1 base, and 20 bases lay in between. The receptor was derived from a woman between 18 and 30 years old in good health. The sequenced material came from blood. This rearrangement joins TRBV10-3 to TRBJ2-7; weak D call: TRBD2 (7 bases). CDR3 nucleotides: TGTGCCAGCGAGAGGGGCGGGGGCGTATCCTACGAGCAGTACTTC. It is translated as CASERGGGVSYEQYF.